The present entry profiles one TCR beta chain with its context. Its recognized antigen is unknown. Base-call qualities are not available, and no considerably larger clone is one nucleotide away. TCRbeta CDR3 regions were sequenced with the immunoSEQ Assay. After extraction, genomic DNA underwent amplification by bias-controlled multiplex PCR, followed by high-throughput sequencing. On the study's bioinformatics: To quantify the absolute abundance of each unique TCRbeta CDR3 region, sequences were collapsed and filtered. T cell fraction was estimated by normalizing TCRbeta template counts to usable DNA, which was measured by amplifying reference genes present in all nucleated cells. Repertoire TCRs were annotated as SARS-CoV-2-specific by exact matching of V gene, CDR3 amino acid sequence and J gene to a known reactive TCR set. The reference SARS-CoV-2 TCR set was obtained from MIRA and was filtered for enrichment in COVID-19-positive ImmuneCODE repertoires, whereby public or cross-reactive TCRs were removed. Based on the MIRA antigens, annotated TCRs were further analysed at the level of specific ORF or position within ORF. Breadth was defined as the number of annotated unique rearrangements divided by the total number of unique productive rearrangements, and depth was defined as the summed frequency of the annotated unique rearrangements. TCR breadth was compared between groups using two-sided Wilcoxon rank-sum tests. TCRdb obtained this table from immuneACCESS and retained in-frame rearrangements with V and J assigned. These tables miss some clones; where compared with another copy, unresolved V genes account for less than half of the shortfall, and the remainder is unexplained. The V and J calls and clone size are taken from that table; D and trimming were inferred from the DNA. This sample lists about 380,000 clones; about 80% were detected once. The ten biggest clones cover just under 7.5% of the sample.

The cysteine opens and the phenylalanine closes a CDR3 of 13 amino acids. Of all the DNA, just the CDR3 is kept, 39 bases in frame from base 1. V gives up 7 bases and J gives up 1 base, and the segment between their germline ends measures 7 bases. As encoded in the germline V gene (reference sequence), CDR1 is LNHDA while CDR2 is SQIVND. The label giving this sample's treatment or condition can be read as: about 20 received Ad26.COV2.S at low or high dose, single or two shots; roughly five received placebo; per-sample allocation not given. For vaccine and placebo recipients, the sequenced repertoires came from samples collected on day 63 after the first injection. In Cohort 1b, 20 to 25 adults aged 18-55 years were enrolled at a single site in Boston, USA, between 29 July and 7 August 2020. Ad26.COV2.S was a replication-incompetent adenovirus type 26 vector expressing a prefusion-stabilized SARS-CoV-2 spike protein from the original Wuhan strain.

This specimen belongs to a study of Ad26.COV2.S vaccination and SARS-CoV-2 variants (dated by TCRdb to about 2021). Notes on the research overall: Vaccine-arm donors were drawn from COV1001, a multicentre, randomized, double-blind, placebo-controlled phase I-IIa trial of Ad26.COV2.S in healthy adults. Trial participants were randomized into five groups of five, in which low-dose or high-dose Ad26.COV2.S was given once or twice, or placebo was given on both occasions. TCRbeta repertoire sequencing served as the tool for gauging how specific and how broad the SARS-CoV-2-reactive T cell receptors were following Ad26.COV2.S vaccination. Ad26.COV2.S was administered intramuscularly at 5 x 10^10 or 1 x 10^11 viral particles, either as a single shot or as two shots given 56 days apart. Investigators did not know the trial group allocation while performing experiments and assessing outcomes. A total of around 32 samples were included in the TCR-sequenced set, comprising roughly 19 Ad26.COV2.S vaccine recipients, 5 placebo recipients and 8 SARS-CoV-2 convalescent individuals.

Overall study results and their limits: The study lacked the statistical power to compare responses across vaccine doses or regimens. After vaccination, spike-specific CD8+ and CD4+ T cell responses were reported to show substantial breadth. The authors noted that total T cell responses may have been underestimated by the TCR breadth and depth analyses. Non-spike TCR breadth was comparable between vaccine and placebo recipients, consistent with the vaccine containing only spike. Ad26.COV2.S recipients had higher spike-specific TCR breadth than placebo recipients (P = 0.0014).

This TCR was recovered from a person between 18 and 65 years old who received the Ad26.COV2.S COVID-19 vaccine or a placebo. The source was peripheral blood, collected in a trial of Ad26.COV2.S vaccine versus placebo. The chain links TRBV19 with TRBJ2-2; TRBD1 is a possible D gene, resting on 6 matching bases. The CDR3: CASMDRNTGELFF. The nucleotide sequence is TGTGCCAGTATGGACAGGAACACCGGGGAGCTGTTTTTT.